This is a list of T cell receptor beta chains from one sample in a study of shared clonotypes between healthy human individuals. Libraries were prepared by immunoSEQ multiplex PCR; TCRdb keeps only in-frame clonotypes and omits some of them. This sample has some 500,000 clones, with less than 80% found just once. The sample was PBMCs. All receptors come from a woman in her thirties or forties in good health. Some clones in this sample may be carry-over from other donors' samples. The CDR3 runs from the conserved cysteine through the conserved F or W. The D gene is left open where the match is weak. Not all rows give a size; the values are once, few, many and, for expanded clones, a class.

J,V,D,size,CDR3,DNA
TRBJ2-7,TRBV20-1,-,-,CSARGDIEQYF,TGCAGTGCTAGGGGGGATATCGAGCAGTACTTC
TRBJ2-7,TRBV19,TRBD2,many,CASSIALAGGNHEQYF,TGTGCCAGTAGTATAGCCCTAGCGGGAGGGAACCACGAGCAGTACTTC
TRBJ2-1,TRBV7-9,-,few,CASSLLGGGNEQFF,TGTGCCAGCAGCTTATTGGGTGGGGGCAATGAGCAGTTCTTC
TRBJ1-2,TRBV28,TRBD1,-,CASREGARYGYTF,TGTGCCAGCAGGGAGGGGGCGCGGTATGGCTACACCTTC
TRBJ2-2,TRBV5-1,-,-,CASSQDNTGELFF,TGCGCCAGCAGCCAGGATAACACCGGGGAGCTGTTTTTT
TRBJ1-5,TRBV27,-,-,CASSLRGNQPQHF,TGTGCCAGCAGCTTGAGGGGAAATCAGCCCCAGCATTTT
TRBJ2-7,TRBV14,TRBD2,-,CASSPAGVIYEQYF,TGTGCCAGCAGCCCCGCGGGAGTAATCTACGAGCAGTACTTC
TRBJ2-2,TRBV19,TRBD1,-,CASKDQGARKGGELFF,TGTGCCAGCAAAGACCAGGGGGCGCGAAAGGGCGGGGAGCTGTTTTTT
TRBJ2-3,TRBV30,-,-,CAWSANLLGDTQYF,TGTGCCTGGAGTGCGAACTTACTAGGAGATACGCAGTATTTT
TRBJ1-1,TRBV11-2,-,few,CASSFRGDMNTEAFF,TGTGCCAGCAGCTTTCGAGGAGACATGAACACTGAAGCTTTCTTT
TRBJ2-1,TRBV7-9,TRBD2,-,CASSLGGGRSVREQFF,TGTGCCAGCAGCTTAGGGGGCGGGAGGTCCGTGAGAGAGCAGTTCTTC
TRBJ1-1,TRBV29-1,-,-,CSVGEDLNTEAFF,TGCAGCGTGGGGGAGGATCTCAACACTGAAGCCTTCTTT
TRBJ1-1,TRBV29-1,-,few,CSVDPRAGNEAFF,TGCAGCGTTGACCCCCGGGCAGGCAATGAAGCTTTCTTT
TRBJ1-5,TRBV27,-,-,CASRELGPDQPQHF,TGTGCCAGCAGAGAATTAGGGCCGGATCAGCCCCAGCATTTT
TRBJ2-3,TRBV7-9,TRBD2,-,CASSVTAGTSGRAADTQYF,TGTGCCAGCAGCGTAACTGCCGGGACTAGCGGGAGGGCAGCAGATACGCAGTATTTT
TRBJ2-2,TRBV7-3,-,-,CASSATGPATGELFF,TGTGCCAGCAGCGCAACCGGGCCAGCAACCGGGGAGCTGTTTTTT
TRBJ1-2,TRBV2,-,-,CASFESRTTYGYTF,TGTGCCAGCTTTGAAAGCCGGACAACCTATGGCTACACCTTC
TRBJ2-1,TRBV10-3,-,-,CAISVGTLLNEQFF,TGTGCCATCAGTGTGGGGACTCTCCTCAATGAGCAGTTCTTC
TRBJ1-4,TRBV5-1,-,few,CASSAATRREKLFF,TGCGCCAGCAGCGCGGCAACCCGGCGGGAAAAACTGTTTTTT
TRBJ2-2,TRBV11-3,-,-,CASSSRQVNTGELFF,TGTGCCAGCAGCAGTAGACAGGTCAACACCGGGGAGCTGTTTTTT
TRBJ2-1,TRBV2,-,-,CASIWRSTYNEQFF,TGTGCCAGCATTTGGCGTAGCACCTACAATGAGCAGTTCTTC
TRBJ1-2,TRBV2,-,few,CASSGDRRGYTF,TGTGCCAGCAGTGGGGACCGCAGGGGCTACACCTTC
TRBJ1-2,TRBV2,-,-,CASSEVRVGGYTF,TGTGCCAGCAGTGAAGTGAGGGTCGGGGGCTACACCTTC
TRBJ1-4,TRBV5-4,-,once,CASSLAANEKLFF,TGTGCCAGCAGCTTGGCCGCAAATGAAAAACTGTTTTTT
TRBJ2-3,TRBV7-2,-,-,CASSLRQTQYF,TGTGCCAGCAGCTTGAGGCAAACGCAGTATTTT
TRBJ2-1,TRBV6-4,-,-,CASSDRGDYDEQFF,TGTGCCAGCAGTGACAGGGGAGACTATGATGAGCAGTTCTTC
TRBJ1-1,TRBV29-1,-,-,CSVSKRGTEAFF,TGCAGCGTCTCAAAGCGAGGCACTGAAGCTTTCTTT
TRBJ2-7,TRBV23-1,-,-,CATRVERDLRSYEQYF,TGCGCCACCAGAGTCGAGAGGGACCTTAGGTCCTACGAGCAGTACTTC
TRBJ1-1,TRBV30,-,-,CAWSGRWNTEAFF,TGTGCCTGGAGTGGACGGTGGAACACTGAAGCTTTCTTT
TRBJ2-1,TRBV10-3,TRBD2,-,CAISGLAGSEVEQFF,TGTGCCATCAGTGGGCTAGCGGGATCCGAAGTTGAGCAGTTCTTC
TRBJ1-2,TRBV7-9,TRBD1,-,CASSSGQGVIYGYTF,TGTGCCAGCAGCTCCGGACAGGGGGTTATCTATGGCTACACCTTC
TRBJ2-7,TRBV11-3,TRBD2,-,CASSSGGEQYF,TGTGCCAGCAGCTCGGGGGGCGAGCAGTACTTC
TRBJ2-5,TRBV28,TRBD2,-,CASSRTSGKETQYF,TGTGCCAGCAGTCGGACTAGCGGAAAAGAGACCCAGTACTTC
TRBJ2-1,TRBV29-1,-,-,CSTAQVEQFF,TGCAGCACCGCACAGGTTGAGCAGTTCTTC
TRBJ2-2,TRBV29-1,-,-,CSVAGPGDGELFF,TGCAGCGTTGCAGGACCCGGGGACGGGGAGCTGTTTTTT
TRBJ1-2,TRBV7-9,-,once,CASKDGAASDYGYTF,TGTGCCAGCAAGGATGGGGCAGCGTCGGACTATGGCTACACCTTC
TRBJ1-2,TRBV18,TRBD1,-,CASSSSAGQGVLGYTF,TGTGCCAGCTCATCGAGTGCGGGACAGGGGGTCTTGGGCTACACCTTC
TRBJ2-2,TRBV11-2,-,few,CASSLGTGNTGELFF,TGTGCCAGCAGCCTGGGAACAGGGAACACCGGGGAGCTGTTTTTT
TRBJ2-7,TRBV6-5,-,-,CASSYSGQFYEQYF,TGTGCCAGCAGCTACTCTGGACAGTTCTACGAGCAGTACTTC
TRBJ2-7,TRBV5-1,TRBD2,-,CASSSATGTSGYEQYF,TGCGCCAGCAGCTCGGCCACCGGGACTAGCGGCTACGAGCAGTACTTC
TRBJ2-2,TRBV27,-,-,CASNPLRQENTGELFF,TGTGCCAGCAATCCCTTAAGGCAGGAGAACACCGGGGAGCTGTTTTTT
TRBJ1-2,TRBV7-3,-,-,CASSPRGGVRYGYTF,TGTGCCAGCAGCCCTCGGGGTGGAGTTCGCTATGGCTACACCTTC
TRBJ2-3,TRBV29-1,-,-,CSVELYPPDTQYF,TGCAGCGTTGAGCTTTACCCCCCAGATACGCAGTATTTT
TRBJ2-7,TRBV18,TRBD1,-,CASSTTGGSYEQYF,TGTGCCAGCTCAACTACAGGGGGCTCCTACGAGCAGTACTTC
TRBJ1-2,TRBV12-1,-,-,CASLAWGRGLRDYGYTF,TGTGCCAGCCTCGCCTGGGGCAGGGGGCTCCGCGACTATGGCTACACCTTC